The clone carrying this T cell receptor beta chain was seen once. Its matching antigen is unknown. This specimen belongs to a study of blood T cells in healthy people across ages. Study-wide points: Diversity estimates from one million T cells were considered underestimates.

Trimming removed 5 bases at V and 6 bases at J, with 10 bases between. The length of the CDR3 is 13 residues. Germline V gene sequence: CDR1 SGHTA, CDR2 FQGTGA. Staff drew around 10 milliliters of peripheral blood from each donor. The second PCR ran roughly 6 to 11 cycles with a sample-barcoded 5' primer and J-beta primers. Paired-end reads containing CDR3 totaled no fewer than 2.5 million for each sample. TCRdb used MiXCR to reprocess the 5' RACE reads, holding one entry per CDR3 protein. The repertoire holds 1.4 million or so distinct CDR3 sequences, 42% seen once, with less than 5% in the top ten. This TCR was recovered from a woman between 18 and 30 years old in good health. V usage is TRBV7-3 and J usage is TRBJ1-4; D gene ambiguous. Material: blood. The CDR3 DNA reads as TGTGCCAGCAGCGCCACGGGATATGAAAAACTGTTTTTT. This sequence encodes CASSATGYEKLFF.